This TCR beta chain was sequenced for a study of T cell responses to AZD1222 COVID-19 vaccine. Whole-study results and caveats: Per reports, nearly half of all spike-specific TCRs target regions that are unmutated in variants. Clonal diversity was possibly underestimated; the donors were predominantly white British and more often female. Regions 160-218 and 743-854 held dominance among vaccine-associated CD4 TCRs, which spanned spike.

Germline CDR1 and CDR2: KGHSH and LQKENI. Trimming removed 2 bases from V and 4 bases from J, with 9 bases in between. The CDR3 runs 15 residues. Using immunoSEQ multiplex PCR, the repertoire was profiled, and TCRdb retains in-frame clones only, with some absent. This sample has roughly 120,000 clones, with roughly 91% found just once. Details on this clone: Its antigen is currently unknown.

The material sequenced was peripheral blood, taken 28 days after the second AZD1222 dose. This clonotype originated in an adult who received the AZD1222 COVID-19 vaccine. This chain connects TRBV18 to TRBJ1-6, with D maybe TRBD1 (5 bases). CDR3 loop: CASSPNRGYNSPLHF. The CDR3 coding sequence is TGTGCCAGCTCACCAAATCGGGGGTATAATTCACCCCTCCACTTT.